Detailed here is one TCR beta chain. Its target is unknown. Only in-frame clones appear in the TCRdb table, and some are missing; sequencing was by immunoSEQ multiplex PCR. There are roughly 180,000 clones in the sample; roughly nine tenths occur only once, and about 3% lies in the top ten. This sample is part of a study of T cell responses to AZD1222 COVID-19 vaccine. Study-wide findings and caveats: Nearly half of spike-specific TCRs reportedly target variant regions that are unmutated in the B.1.351 and B.1.1.7 variants. Regions 160-218 and 743-854 dominated among vaccine-associated CD4 TCRs spanning spike.

This CDR3 is 14 amino acids long. CDR1 is SGHNT, CDR2 YENEEA, per germline. The V end lost 3 bases, the J end lost 0 bases, and 6 bases lay between the germline ends. This clonotype was sampled from an adult in good health. The rearrangement joins TRBV11-3 to TRBJ2-1; D possibly corresponds to TRBD2 (6 bases). The sequenced sample was peripheral blood, obtained on day 0 of AZD1222 vaccination. The CDR3 region has the DNA TGTGCCAGCAGCTTCGGGGGCTCCTACAATGAGCAGTTCTTC. As protein: CASSFGGSYNEQFF.